This T cell receptor beta chain is drawn from a study of T cells after yellow fever vaccination. This clonotype was detected only a few times. What it binds is not known. Trimming removed 3 bases at V and 2 bases at J, with 8 bases between. The germline CDR1 and CDR2 sequences are SGDLS and YYNGEE. This CDR3 contains 13 residues. Template switching with 5'RACE generated the TCR cDNA and added a universal primer site and UMIs. TCRdb redid the calling of the 5' RACE reads with MiXCR, one entry per CDR3 protein. Of about 340,000 distinct CDR3 sequences in the sample, 12% were seen once. Overall study findings and caveats: Weaker overall, the secondary response nonetheless peaked faster (day 5 versus 15). Contamination of FACS-sorted repertoires by abundant clonotypes from the bulk population could occur. Most clones from primary vaccination resurfaced after the booster (roughly 96% CD4, approximately 87% CD8).

The TCR originated in a young man who received the YFV17D yellow fever vaccine. The chain uses TRBV9 and TRBJ1-1; no firm D call. The starting material was CD4+ T cells sorted from PBMCs, obtained 15 days after the yellow fever booster vaccination. The CDR3: CASSESINTEAFF. The CDR3 DNA reads as TGTGCCAGCAGCGAATCCATTAACACTGAAGCTTTCTTT.